Listed here is a single TCR beta chain. Profiling relied on immunoSEQ multiplex PCR, and the TCRdb table lists in-frame clones only, not all of them. The data contain 90,000 to 100,000 clones, roughly three quarters of them seen just once; the ten biggest clones take up approximately 10%. The CDR3 loop spans 14 amino acids. The germline V gene has CDR1 MNHEY and CDR2 SVGAGI. Trimming removed 2 bases from V and 1 base from J, with 8 bases in between. This sample was taken from a study of control samples from healthy donors and cancer patients. V usage is TRBV6-5 and J usage is TRBJ1-2, with D hard to call. This TCR came from a woman aged 25 to 39 in good health. Source material: blood. The CDR3 loop reads CASSYDGLNYGYTF. CDR3 bases: TGTGCCAGCAGTTACGACGGGCTTAACTATGGCTACACCTTC.